This T cell receptor beta chain stems from a study of blood T cell repertoires in COVID-19. Study summary: There were acute and convalescent COVID-19 samples, and they came from the United States, Italy and Spain. Sources were T cells, B-cell-depleted T cells, or PBMCs; the material itself was cDNA or gDNA.

Under the authors' procedure: Quantification of nucleated cells was approximated via reference gene primer amplification. TCRdb's table, derived via immunoSEQ multiplex PCR, lists solely in-frame clones and lacks some. Clone size and V and J calls were adopted from that table, with D and trimming inferred from the DNA. The table records 45,000 to 50,000 clones, 82% of them present only once. Trimming pared 6 bases from V and 1 base from J, leaving 25 bases between. The CDR3 spans 20 residues. CDR1 and CDR2 (germline): SNHLY, FYNNEI. The J gene is TRBJ1-6, the V gene TRBV2, with TRBD1 as a possible D gene (6 bases). The sequenced material came from peripheral blood. The TCR was taken from a man aged 35 to 55 with acute or convalescent COVID-19. DNA of the CDR3: TGTGCCAGCAGGGCTACTCCAGGGGAGGGGGGGATATCCTATAATTCACCCCTCCACTTT. It encodes CASRATPGEGGISYNSPLHF.